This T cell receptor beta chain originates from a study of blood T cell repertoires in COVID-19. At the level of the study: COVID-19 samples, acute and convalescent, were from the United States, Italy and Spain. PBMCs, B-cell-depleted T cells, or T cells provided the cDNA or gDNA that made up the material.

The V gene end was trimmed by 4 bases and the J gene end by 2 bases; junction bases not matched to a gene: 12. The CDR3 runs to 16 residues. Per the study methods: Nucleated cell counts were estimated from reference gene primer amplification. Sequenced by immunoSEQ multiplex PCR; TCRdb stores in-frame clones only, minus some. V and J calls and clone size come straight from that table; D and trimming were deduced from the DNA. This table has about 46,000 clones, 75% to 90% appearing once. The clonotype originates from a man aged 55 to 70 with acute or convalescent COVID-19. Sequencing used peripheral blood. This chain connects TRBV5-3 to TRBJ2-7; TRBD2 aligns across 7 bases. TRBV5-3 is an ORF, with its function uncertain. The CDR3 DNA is TGTGCCAGAAGCCAGCTGGAGGGAGGGTTAACCTACGAGCAGTACTTC. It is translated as CARSQLEGGLTYEQYF.